This T cell receptor (beta chain) was sequenced during a study of CD8+ T cells in alopecia areata. Extraction of RNA preceded its reverse transcription into cDNA, which served as the sequencing template. The method was immunoSEQ multiplex PCR; TCRdb's version includes in-frame clones alone and lacks a portion of them. The repertoire consists of roughly 100,000 clones, with around 50% occurring once and the leading ten covering around 9%. CDR3 length equals 15 residues. Trimming cost V 2 bases and J 0 bases, with 8 bases left between them. Germline CDR1 and CDR2: SGHTA and FQGNSA. Both CD4+ and CD8+ T cells were separated by sorting PBMCs.

The TCR sequence derives from a human donor in good health. Sequenced input: CD4+ T cells sorted from blood. The chain is built from TRBV7-2 and TRBJ1-5; D is undetermined. The CDR3 spells CASSLRGYSNQPQHF. The CDR3 DNA is TGTGCCAGCAGCTTAAGAGGGTATAGCAATCAGCCCCAGCATTTT.